The 7 T cell receptor beta chains given below trace back to one sample, sequenced in a study of regulatory T cells in long-lasting Graves disease. According to the study, TCR beta libraries were built with iRepertoire HTBI primers and CDR3-region Arm-PCR. MiXCR, run by TCRdb on the multiplex PCR reads, gives a single entry per CDR3 protein. The table records a few hundred thousand distinct CDR3 sequences, under 20% of them present only once. The time point denotes: newly diagnosed GD, antithyroid drugs for less than 3 months. The TCR library was made from RNA that had been extracted from PBMCs in TRIzol. These data were also reused for a study on T cells in Graves' hyperthyroidism and ophthalmopathy.

Sequences were derived from peripheral blood mononuclear cells (PBMCs), sampled at new diagnosis, from a patient treated with antithyroid drugs. These receptors were collected from a woman under 40 with Graves disease.

This chain links TRBV7-2 with TRBJ2-5; D gene unclear. The CDR3 extends over 13 amino acids. Germline V gives CDR1 SGHTA, CDR2 FQGNSA. V shed 5 bases and J shed 5 bases, with 12 bases lying between them. The CDR3 sequence: CASSRNLQETQYF. Written as DNA, the CDR3 is TGTGCCAGCAGCCGTAACCTCCAGGAGACCCAGTACTTC.

The genes are TRBV3-1 and TRBJ2-3; TRBD2 agrees at 15 bases. Germline CDR1 reads LGHDT; CDR2 reads YNNKEL (reference sequence). The CDR3 consists of 16 residues. The V segment lost 4 bases and the J segment 5 bases; nucleotides outside the gene matches: 4. The chain's CDR3 is CASSRRTSGGGDTQYF. The DNA of the CDR3 is TGTGCCAGCAGCCGCCGGACTAGCGGGGGGGGAGATACGCAGTATTTT.

This clonotype was seen many times. The chain employs TRBV20-1 and TRBJ2-7; 10 bases agree with TRBD2. Unmatched junction bases numbered 6, after V lost 6 bases and J lost 4 bases. Germline V gives CDR1 DFQATT, CDR2 SNEGSKA (reference sequence). The CDR3 runs 13 residues. The CDR3 sequence: CSAPSGGKYEQYF. The DNA of the CDR3 is TGCAGTGCCCCTAGCGGGGGAAAATACGAGCAGTACTTC.

In this sample, this clonotype turned up a few times. A much larger clone lies one base from this, so it may be a read error. This chain joins TRBV13 and TRBJ2-5, with 8 bases matching TRBD1. J gave up 9 bases and V 5 bases, and 17 bases lay outside the gene matches. The length of the CDR3 is 16 residues. The germline CDR1 and CDR2 sequences are PRHDT and FYEKMQ (reference sequence). This chain's CDR3 is CASSLLPATGDEAQYF. CDR3 bases: TGTGCCAGCAGCCTACTCCCCGCGACAGGGGATGAGGCCCAGTACTTC.

This clonotype was seen more than once but under ten times. The chain combines TRBV9 with TRBJ1-3; D is uncertain. V was cut by 4 bases and J by 1 base, with 9 bases left in between. The germline V gene encodes CDR1 SGDLS and CDR2 YYNGEE. This CDR3 has 14 amino acids. The CDR3 here is CASSPRSSGNTIYF. Here the CDR3 DNA reads TGTGCCAGCAGCCCCCGGAGTTCTGGAAACACCATATATTTT.

This clonotype was detected many times. J is TRBJ1-4 and V is TRBV6-2 or TRBV6-3, with D possibly TRBD1 on 5 matching bases. Germline V gene lookup returns CDR1 MNHEY and CDR2 SVGEGT. The CDR3 is 15 amino acids. The ends were cut back, 2 bases at V and 2 bases at J, with 9 bases in the middle. In nucleotides, the CDR3 is TGTGCCAGCAGTTACAACAGGAATACTAATGAAAAACTGTTTTTT. As protein: CASSYNRNTNEKLFF.

This clonotype was seen at least ten times. The chain joins TRBV6-2 or TRBV6-3 to TRBJ2-3, with 7 bases that match TRBD1. This CDR3 has 14 residues. Looked up from germline, CDR1 is MNHEY and CDR2 is SVGEGT. V lost 5 bases and J lost 5; bases outside the gene matches: 7. The CDR3 DNA is TGTGCCAGCAGTGAAAGACAGGGCAGAGATACGCAGTATTTT. Protein: CASSERQGRDTQYF.